This TCR beta chain stems from a study of radiotherapy plus CTLA-4 blockade in lung cancer. For the study at large: Of the patients, about 19% showed objective responses and roughly 34% attained disease control.

Looked up from germline, CDR1 is SGHRS and CDR2 is YFSETQ. Deletions cut 6 bases from V and 0 bases from J, with 10 bases between. CDR3 size: 15 residues. People whose metastatic non-small-cell lung cancer was chemo-refractory got focal radiation along with CTLA-4 blockade by ipilimumab. Sequenced by immunoSEQ multiplex PCR; TCRdb stores in-frame clones only, minus some. Counted here are some 37,000 clones, over 60% occurring once; the ten biggest clones make up about a tenth. Sample: peripheral blood, taken from a patient treated with radiotherapy plus ipilimumab. This receptor was identified in a human donor with non-small cell lung cancer who had stable disease on radiotherapy plus ipilimumab. The rearrangement uses TRBV5-1 and TRBJ2-6; D gene ambiguous. The CDR3 bases are TGCGCCAGCACCTTAATCCGCTCTGGGGCCAACGTCCTGACTTTC. It yields the protein CASTLIRSGANVLTF.